Here is one T cell receptor (beta chain) with its context. Per the original methods: Using reference gene primer amplification, nucleated cell counts were estimated. Clones were read by immunoSEQ multiplex PCR, and TCRdb kept only the in-frame ones, dropping some. V and J calls and clone size are those listed in that table; D and trimming were worked out from the DNA. The sample lists some 74,000 clones, roughly 88% seen once, with about 7% in the top ten. This specimen belongs to a study of blood T cell repertoires in COVID-19. On the study more broadly: The origin of the acute and convalescent COVID-19 samples was the United States, Italy and Spain. PBMCs, B-cell-depleted T cells, or T cells were the source of the cDNA or gDNA that made up the material.

The CDR3 totals 14 residues. Per germline, CDR1 SGHTA and CDR2 FQGNSA. The V segment lost 5 bases and the J segment 6 bases; nucleotides outside the gene matches: 4. Sequencing was carried out using peripheral blood. The rearrangement links TRBV7-2 to TRBJ1-6; 7 bases align to TRBD1. The receptor's source is a woman at least 80 years old with acute or convalescent COVID-19. CDR3 residues: CASSRGQVNSPLHF. CDR3 sequence (DNA): TGTGCCAGCAGCCGCGGACAGGTTAATTCACCCCTCCACTTT.